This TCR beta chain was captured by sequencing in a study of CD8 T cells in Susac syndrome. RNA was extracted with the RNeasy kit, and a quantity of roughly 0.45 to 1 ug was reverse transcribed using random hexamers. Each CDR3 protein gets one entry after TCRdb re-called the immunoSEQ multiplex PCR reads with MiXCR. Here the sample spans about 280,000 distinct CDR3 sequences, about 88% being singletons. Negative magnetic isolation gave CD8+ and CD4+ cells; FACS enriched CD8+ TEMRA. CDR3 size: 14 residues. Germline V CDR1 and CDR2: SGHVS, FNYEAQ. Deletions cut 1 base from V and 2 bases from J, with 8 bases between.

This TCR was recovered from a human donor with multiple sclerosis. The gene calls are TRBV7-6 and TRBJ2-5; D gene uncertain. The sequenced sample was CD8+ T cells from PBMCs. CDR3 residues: CASSLGGIQETQYF. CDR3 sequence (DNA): TGTGCCAGCAGCTTAGGGGGAATACAAGAGACCCAGTACTTC.